This entry is about one T cell receptor (beta chain). Its specificity is unknown. 13 Jbeta primers and 60 Vbeta primers were used for the PCR. TCRdb's table, derived via immunoSEQ multiplex PCR, lists solely in-frame clones and lacks some. Altogether roughly 150,000 clones are present, around four fifths being singletons, with the ten largest covering less than 10%. This sample stems from a study of cytomegalovirus exposure and HLA in healthy donors. Across the whole study: Most genotyped donors, 65% to 90% of fewer than 400, had Caucasian-associated genetic ancestry. Overall study findings and caveats: Rare TCR sequences predominated, though certain public TCRs were found in many donors.

This CDR3 spans 15 amino acids. The V gene lost 4 bases and the J gene lost 5 bases, with 14 bases spanning the gap. Per germline, CDR1 LNHNV and CDR2 YYDKDF (reference sequence). This sequence originates from a man between 18 and 35 years old in good health and CMV-seropositive. The specimen was PBMCs. This chain connects TRBV15 to TRBJ1-4, with D hard to call. Here the CDR3 reads CATSIDGVTNEKLFF. CDR3 bases: TGTGCCACCAGCATAGACGGGGTCACGAATGAAAAACTGTTTTTT.